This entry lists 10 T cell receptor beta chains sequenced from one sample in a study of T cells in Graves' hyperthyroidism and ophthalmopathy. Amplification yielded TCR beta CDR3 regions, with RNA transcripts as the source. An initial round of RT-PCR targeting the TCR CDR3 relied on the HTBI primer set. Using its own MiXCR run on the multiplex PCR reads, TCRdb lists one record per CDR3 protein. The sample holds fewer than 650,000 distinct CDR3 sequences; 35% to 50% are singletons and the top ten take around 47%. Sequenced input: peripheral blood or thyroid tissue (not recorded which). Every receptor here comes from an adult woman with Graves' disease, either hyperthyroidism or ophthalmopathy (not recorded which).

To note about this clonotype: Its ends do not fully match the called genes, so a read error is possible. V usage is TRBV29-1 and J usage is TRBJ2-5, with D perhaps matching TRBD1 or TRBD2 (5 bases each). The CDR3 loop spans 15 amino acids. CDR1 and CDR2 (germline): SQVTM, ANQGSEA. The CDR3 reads CSVEDPEGMKEAQYF. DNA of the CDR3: TGCAGCGTTGAAGATCCAGAGGGGATGAAAGAGGCCCAGTACTTC.

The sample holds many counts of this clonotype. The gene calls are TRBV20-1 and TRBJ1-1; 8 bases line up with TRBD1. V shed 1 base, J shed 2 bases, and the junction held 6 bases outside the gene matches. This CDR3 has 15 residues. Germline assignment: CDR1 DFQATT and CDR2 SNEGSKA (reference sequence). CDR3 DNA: TGCAGTGCTAGAGTTTGGACAGGGAAAAACACTGAAGCTTTCTTT. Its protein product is CSARVWTGKNTEAFF.

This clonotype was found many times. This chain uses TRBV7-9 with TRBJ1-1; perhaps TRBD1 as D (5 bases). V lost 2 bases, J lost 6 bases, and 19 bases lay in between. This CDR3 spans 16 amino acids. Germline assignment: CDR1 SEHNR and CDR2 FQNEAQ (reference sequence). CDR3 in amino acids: CASSLSSGSGEAEAFF. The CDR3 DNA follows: TGTGCCAGCAGCTTATCCTCAGGGTCGGGGGAGGCTGAAGCTTTCTTT.

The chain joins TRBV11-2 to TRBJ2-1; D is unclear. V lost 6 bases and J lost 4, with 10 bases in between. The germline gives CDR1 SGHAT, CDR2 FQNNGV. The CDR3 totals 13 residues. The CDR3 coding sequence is TGTGCCAGCAGTCTGATTGGTTACAATGAGCAGTTCTTC. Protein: CASSLIGYNEQFF.

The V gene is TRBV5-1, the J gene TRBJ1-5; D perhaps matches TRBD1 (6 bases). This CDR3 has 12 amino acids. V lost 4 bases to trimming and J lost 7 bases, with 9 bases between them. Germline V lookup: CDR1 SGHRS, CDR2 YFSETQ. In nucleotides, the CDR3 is TGCGCCAGCAGCCCGGGACAACAGCCCCAGCATTTT. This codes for CASSPGQQPQHF.

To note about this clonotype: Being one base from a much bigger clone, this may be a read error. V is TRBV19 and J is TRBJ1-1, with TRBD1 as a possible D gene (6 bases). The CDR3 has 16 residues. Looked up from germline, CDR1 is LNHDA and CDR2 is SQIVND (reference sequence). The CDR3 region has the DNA TGTGCCAGTAGTGCCCCCTCTTTCAGGGGCAACACTGGAGCTTTCTTT. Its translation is CASSAPSFRGNTGAFF. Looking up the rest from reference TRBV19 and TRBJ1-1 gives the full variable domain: DGGITQSPKYLFRKEGQNVTLSCEQNLNHDAMYWYRQDPGQGLRLIYYSQIVNDFQKGDIAEGYSVSREKKESFPLTVTSAQKNPTAFYLCASSAPSFRGNTGAFFGQGTRLTVV.

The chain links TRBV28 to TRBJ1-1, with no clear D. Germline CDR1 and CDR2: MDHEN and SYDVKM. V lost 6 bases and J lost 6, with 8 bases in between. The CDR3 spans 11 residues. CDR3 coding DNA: TGTGCCAGCAGGTGGGTTGCTGAAGCTTTCTTT. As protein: CASRWVAEAFF. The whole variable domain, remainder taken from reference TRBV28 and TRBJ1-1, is DVKVTQSSRYLVKRTGEKVFLECVQDMDHENMFWYRQDPGLGLRLIYFSYDVKMKEKGDIPEGYSVSREKKERFSLILESASTNQTSMYLCASRWVAEAFFGQGTRLTVV.

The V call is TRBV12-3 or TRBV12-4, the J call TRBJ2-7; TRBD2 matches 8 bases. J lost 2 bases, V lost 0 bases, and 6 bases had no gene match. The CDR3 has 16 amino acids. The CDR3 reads CASSLAVLAAPYEQYF. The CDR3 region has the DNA TGTGCCAGCAGTTTAGCAGTACTAGCGGCCCCCTACGAGCAGTACTTC.

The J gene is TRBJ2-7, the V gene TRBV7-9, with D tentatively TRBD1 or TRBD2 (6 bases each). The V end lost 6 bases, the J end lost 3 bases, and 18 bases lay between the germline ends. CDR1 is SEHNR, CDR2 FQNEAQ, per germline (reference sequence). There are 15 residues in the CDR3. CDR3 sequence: CASRPKLGGNYEQYF. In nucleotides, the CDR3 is TGTGCCAGCAGACCGAAATTAGGGGGGAACTACGAGCAGTACTTC.

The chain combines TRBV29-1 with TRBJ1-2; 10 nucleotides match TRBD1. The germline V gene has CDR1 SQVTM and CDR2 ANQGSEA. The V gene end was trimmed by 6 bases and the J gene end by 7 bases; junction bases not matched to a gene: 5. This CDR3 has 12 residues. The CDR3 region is CSVGGQGVGYTF. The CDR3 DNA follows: TGCAGCGTGGGCGGACAGGGGGTTGGCTACACCTTC.